The 6 T cell receptor beta chains given below trace back to one sample, sequenced in a study of cytomegalovirus exposure and HLA in healthy donors. Researchers ran the PCR with 60 Vbeta and 13 Jbeta primers. Measured with immunoSEQ multiplex PCR; TCRdb has only the in-frame clones, and not every one. This sample has some 180,000 clones, with 73% found just once. The material sequenced was PBMCs. These receptors came from a woman under 30 in good health and CMV-seropositive.

V usage is TRBV19 and J usage is TRBJ2-4, with TRBD2 as a possible D gene (5 bases). Trimming shortened V by 3 bases and J by 8 bases, and 14 bases separated the two germline ends. The germline V gene encodes CDR1 LNHDA and CDR2 SQIVND (reference sequence). The CDR3 consists of 14 residues. The CDR3 DNA is TGTGCCAGTAGTATTTCCGGGGAAGTTGACATTCAGTACTTC. Translation gives CASSISGEVDIQYF.

The chain is built from TRBV6-5 and TRBJ2-7, with a tentative D call TRBD1 (6 bases). The CDR3 sequence is 16 residues long. Per germline, CDR1 MNHEY and CDR2 SVGAGI. V lost 3 bases, J lost 3 bases, and 18 bases lay in between. CDR3 protein: CASSYKPPGQFYEQYF. The CDR3 DNA follows: TGTGCCAGCAGTTATAAACCTCCAGGACAGTTCTACGAGCAGTACTTC.

The chain is built from TRBV19 and TRBJ2-5; 14 nucleotides align to TRBD2. J lost 1 base, V lost 3 bases, and 4 bases had no gene match. CDR3 length: 17 residues. Germline V CDR1 and CDR2: LNHDA, SQIVND (reference sequence). The CDR3 DNA is TGTGCCAGTAGTATTGGGGGGACTAGCGGGGGCCAAGAGACCCAGTACTTC. As protein: CASSIGGTSGGQETQYF.

This rearrangement joins TRBV4-2 to TRBJ2-5; D is perhaps TRBD2 (6 bases). V gave up 1 base and J gave up 1 base, with 10 bases separating them. Germline V gene sequence: CDR1 LGHNA, CDR2 YNFKEQ. This CDR3 has 15 amino acids. Written as DNA, the CDR3 is TGTGCCAGCAGCCAAGTGTCCGGGGGCCAAGAGACCCAGTACTTC. Translating it yields CASSQVSGGQETQYF.

V is TRBV13 and J is TRBJ2-5; 8 bases map to TRBD1. The CDR3 sequence is 13 residues long. Germline loops: CDR1 PRHDT, CDR2 FYEKMQ (reference sequence). V lost 5 bases, J lost 3 bases, and 2 bases stayed unmatched. The CDR3 DNA reads as TGTGCCAGCAGCCCGACAGGGGAAGAGACCCAGTACTTC. Translating gives CASSPTGEETQYF.

This clone has just a few counts. The J gene is TRBJ2-7, the V gene TRBV9; TRBD2 matches at 12 bases. Trimming took 4 bases from V and 4 from J; bases not matched to a gene: 3. Germline values: CDR1 SGDLS, CDR2 YYNGEE. CDR3 length: 14 amino acids. CDR3 nucleotide sequence: TGTGCCAGCAGCCCTAGCGGGGGGGAGTACGAGCAGTACTTC. The encoded protein is CASSPSGGEYEQYF.